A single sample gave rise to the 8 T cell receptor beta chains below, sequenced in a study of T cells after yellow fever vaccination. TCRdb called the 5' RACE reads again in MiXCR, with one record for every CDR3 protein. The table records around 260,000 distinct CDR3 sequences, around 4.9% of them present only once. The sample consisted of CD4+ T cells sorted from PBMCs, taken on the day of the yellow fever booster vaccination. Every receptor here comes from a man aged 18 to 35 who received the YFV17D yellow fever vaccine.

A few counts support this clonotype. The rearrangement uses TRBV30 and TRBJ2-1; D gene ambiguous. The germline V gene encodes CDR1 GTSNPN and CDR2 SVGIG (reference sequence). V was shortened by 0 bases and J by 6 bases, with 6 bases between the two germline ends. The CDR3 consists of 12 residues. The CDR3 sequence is CAWSVYGNEQFF. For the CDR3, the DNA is TGTGCCTGGAGTGTATACGGCAATGAGCAGTTCTTC.

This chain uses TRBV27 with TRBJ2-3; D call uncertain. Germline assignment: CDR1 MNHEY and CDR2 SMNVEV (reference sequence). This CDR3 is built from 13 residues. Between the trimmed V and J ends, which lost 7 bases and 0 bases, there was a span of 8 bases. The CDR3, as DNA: TGTGCCAGCACAAAACTTAGCACAGATACGCAGTATTTT. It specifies CASTKLSTDTQYF.

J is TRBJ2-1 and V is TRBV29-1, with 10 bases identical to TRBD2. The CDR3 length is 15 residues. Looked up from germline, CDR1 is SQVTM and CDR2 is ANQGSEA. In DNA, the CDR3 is TGCAGGCAACCGGGGGCAGCGGGGGGGCCATCTGAGCAGTTCTTC. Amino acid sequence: CRQPGAAGGPSEQFF.

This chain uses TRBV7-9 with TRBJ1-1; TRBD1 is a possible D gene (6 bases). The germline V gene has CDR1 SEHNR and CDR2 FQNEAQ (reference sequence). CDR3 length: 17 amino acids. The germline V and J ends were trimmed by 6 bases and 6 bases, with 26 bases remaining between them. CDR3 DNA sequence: TGTGCCAGCAGACAACCCATCTATGGACAGTTAGAACCTGAAGCTTTCTTT. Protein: CASRQPIYGQLEPEAFF.

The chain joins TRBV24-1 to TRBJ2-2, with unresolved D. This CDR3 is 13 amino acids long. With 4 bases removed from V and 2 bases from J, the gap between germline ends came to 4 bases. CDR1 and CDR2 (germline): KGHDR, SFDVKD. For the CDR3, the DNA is TGTGCCACCAGTGACTTTAACACCGGGGAGCTGTTTTTT. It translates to CATSDFNTGELFF.

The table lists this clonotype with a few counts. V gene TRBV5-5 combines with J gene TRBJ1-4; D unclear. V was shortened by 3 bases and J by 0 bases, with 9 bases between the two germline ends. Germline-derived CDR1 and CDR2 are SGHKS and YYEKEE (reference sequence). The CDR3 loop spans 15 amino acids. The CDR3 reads CASSWWVTTNEKLFF. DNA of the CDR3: TGTGCCAGCAGCTGGTGGGTGACAACTAATGAAAAACTGTTTTTT.

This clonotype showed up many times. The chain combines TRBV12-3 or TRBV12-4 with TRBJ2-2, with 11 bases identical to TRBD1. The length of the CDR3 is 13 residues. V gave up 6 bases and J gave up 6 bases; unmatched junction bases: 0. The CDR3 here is CASRGQGAGELFF. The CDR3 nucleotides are TGTGCCAGCAGGGGACAGGGGGCCGGGGAGCTGTTTTTT.

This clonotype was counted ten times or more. In DNA form, the CDR3 reads TGCGCCAGCAGCTTGTATGCCGTCCGGACCGGGGAGCTGTTTTTT. It translates to CASSLYAVRTGELFF. This rearrangement joins TRBV5-1 to TRBJ2-2; D uncertain. V lost 1 base and J lost 5, with 12 bases in between. CDR3 length: 15 residues. Germline V lookup: CDR1 SGHRS, CDR2 YFSETQ.